One sample yielded the 8 T cell receptor beta chains listed below, sequenced in a study of kidney transplant recipient with SARS-CoV-2 infection. TCRdb processed the reads anew with MiXCR; each CDR3 protein has one entry. The sample yields some 220,000 distinct CDR3 sequences, under 35% seen once. The sample was a blood sample, taken at baseline and between days 110 and 120 from a kidney transplant recipient. The source is a male patient in his thirties who had COVID-19 and was a kidney transplant recipient. Part of the T cell pool may stem from the graft donor.

This clonotype was found many times. CDR3 nucleotides: TGTGCCAGCAGCAGGATTTGTCCCATTTCAATTCGCACTGAAGCTTTCTTT. It specifies CASSRICPISIRTEAFF. The gene calls are TRBV3-1 and TRBJ1-1, with no clear D. V was pared by 5 bases and J by 4 bases, with 23 bases between. This CDR3 is 17 amino acids long. CDR1 and CDR2 from the germline V gene are LGHDT and YNNKEL (reference sequence).

To note about this clonotype: It may be a read error: a sequence one base away is much more abundant. The V and J genes are TRBV27 and TRBJ1-5; D gene unclear. Germline V gives CDR1 MNHEY, CDR2 SMNVEV (reference sequence). Trimming removed 6 bases from V and 2 bases from J, with 14 bases in between. CDR3 length equals 15 residues. The CDR3 sequence is CASRSGFGGNQPQHF. CDR3 DNA sequence: TGTGCCAGCAGATCTGGTTTCGGGGGCAATCAGCCCCAGCATTTT.

In regard to this clonotype: It may be a read error: a sequence one base away is much more abundant. This chain joins TRBV6-1 and TRBJ1-2; D ambiguous. In germline, CDR1 is MNHNS, CDR2 SASEGT. V was shortened by 5 bases and J by 4 bases, with 23 bases between the two germline ends. The CDR3 is 17 residues long. The CDR3 nucleotides are TGTGCCAGCAGTCCATCAGCCTCTATGCGAAAGACCTATGGCTACACCTTC. Protein product: CASSPSASMRKTYGYTF.

Points on this clonotype: This sequence may be a read error, since a much larger clone differs from it by one base. The chain links TRBV9 to TRBJ2-2, with a possible D match to TRBD2 (6 bases). Germline V gene sequence: CDR1 SGDLS, CDR2 YYNGEE. The CDR3 has 18 residues. The CDR3 sequence is CASSVVVRNPAHTGGLFF. The CDR3 bases are TGTGCCAGCAGCGTAGTCGTCAGGAATCCTGCCCACACCGGGGGGCTGTTTTTT.

This clonotype has a count of ten or more. V usage is TRBV5-1 and J usage is TRBJ1-2; D uncertain. The germline gives CDR1 SGHRS, CDR2 YFSETQ. Deletions cut 5 bases from V and 5 bases from J, with 4 bases between. The CDR3 runs to 10 residues. The chain's CDR3 is CASRGYGYTF. DNA of the CDR3: TGCGCCAGCAGGGGTTATGGCTACACCTTC.

The V gene is TRBV23-1, the J gene TRBJ2-5, with D perhaps given as TRBD1 or TRBD2 (5 bases each). TRBV23-1 is assigned to the ORF class and has an uncertain function. The CDR3 covers 19 residues. Trimming shortened V by 2 bases and J by 4 bases, and 26 bases separated the two germline ends. CDR3 sequence (DNA): TGCGCCAGCAGTCAAACCGGGACCCATTACTCTATCCTTTCAGAGACCCAGTACTTC. Its translation: CASSQTGTHYSILSETQYF.

With respect to this clonotype: With a much larger clone just one base away, this may be a read error. V is TRBV6-5 and J is TRBJ1-2; D gene unclear. This CDR3 comprises 17 residues. Germline CDR1 is MNHEY and CDR2 is SVGAGI. CDR3: CANSNKLGGRKTYGYTF. CDR3 DNA sequence: TGTGCCAACAGTAACAAGCTAGGTGGGAGAAAGACCTATGGCTACACCTTC.

Of note for this clonotype: This may be a read error, as it is one base from a much larger clone. This chain joins TRBV5-1 and TRBJ1-2; D is undetermined. The CDR3 extends over 15 amino acids. From germline, CDR1 is SGHRS and CDR2 YFSETQ. V was clipped by 5 bases and J by 8 bases, with 22 bases between them. In nucleotides, the CDR3 is TGCGCCAGCAGATTAGCGGGGTCGTCCGCGATGGGCTACACCTTC. This sequence encodes CASRLAGSSAMGYTF.